This T cell receptor beta chain originates from a study of OX40 agonist ivuxolimab in advanced cancers. The repertoire was sequenced with immunoSEQ multiplex PCR; TCRdb's copy has only in-frame clones and lacks some. The sample holds 35,000 to 45,000 clones, roughly four fifths seen once. Findings and caveats of the study: Which antigen the expanded peripheral T cells recognized is unknown.

The table lists this clone with a count of one. As yet, its antigen is unknown. The sequencing here drew on CD4+ or CD8+ T cells sorted from blood, taken in a trial of the OX40 agonist ivuxolimab. The origin of this receptor is an adult with an advanced solid tumor such as melanoma, head and neck, liver or kidney cancer.

This CDR3 is CASRRGLQGARAGANVLTF. The DNA of the CDR3 is TGTGCCAGCAGAAGAGGGCTACAGGGGGCAAGGGCAGGGGCCAACGTCCTGACTTTC. This sequence joins TRBV7-9 and TRBJ2-6; TRBD1 matches 9 bases. The germline gives CDR1 SEHNR, CDR2 FQNEAQ (reference sequence). The CDR3 covers 19 residues. After removal of 6 bases from V and 4 bases from J, the junction contained 16 bases not matched to a gene.